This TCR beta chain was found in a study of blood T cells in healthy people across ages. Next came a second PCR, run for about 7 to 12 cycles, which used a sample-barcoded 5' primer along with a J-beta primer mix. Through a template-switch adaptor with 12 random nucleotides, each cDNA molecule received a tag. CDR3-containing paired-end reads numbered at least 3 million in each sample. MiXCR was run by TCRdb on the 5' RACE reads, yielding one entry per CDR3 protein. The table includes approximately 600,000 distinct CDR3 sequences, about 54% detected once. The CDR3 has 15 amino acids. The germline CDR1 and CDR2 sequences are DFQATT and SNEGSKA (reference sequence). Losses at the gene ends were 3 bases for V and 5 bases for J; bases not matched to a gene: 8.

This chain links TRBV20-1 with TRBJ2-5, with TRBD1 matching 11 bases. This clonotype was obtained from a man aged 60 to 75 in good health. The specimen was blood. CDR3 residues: CSARGTGGKWETQYF. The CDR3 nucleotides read TGCAGTGCTAGGGGGACAGGGGGTAAATGGGAGACCCAGTACTTC.